This T cell receptor beta chain was captured by sequencing in a study of blood T cell repertoires in COVID-19 (TCRdb year 2020). As for the study more broadly: Samples from collaborators originated in the United States, Italy and Spain and spanned both the acute and convalescent phases of COVID-19. The sample metadata nearly always contained a de-identified subject ID, COVID-19 status, age in years and sex. The repertoires were made available in a free public database intended to serve as a resource for research on the immune response to SARS-CoV-2. Where available, HLA class I and class II types were taken from metadata supplied by the sample provider and were not determined by assay-based typing. Samples came from the ongoing ImmuneRACE study (first 160 participants) plus 1,254 subjects from 6 global collaborators. Deeply sampled blood TCRbeta repertoires from subjects exposed to, actively infected with, or recovered from COVID-19 were included in the dataset. The material from the prospective study consisted of cDNA or gDNA derived from T cells, B-cell-depleted T cells, or PBMCs. The research as a whole found: How much clinical and demographic metadata was included differed by source and by participant, and the metadata was provided uncurated.

Whole blood was collected in K2EDTA tubes by collaborating institutions according to the institutions' own protocols. For TCRbeta analysis, collaborator samples were shipped as frozen whole blood, as isolated PBMCs, or as DNA extracted from either sample type. The immunoSEQ Assay, a bias-controlled multiplex PCR, was used to amplify TCRbeta CDR3 regions from genomic DNA. Per the source publication's procedure: The number of nucleated cells in each sample was estimated from the amplification of reference gene primers within the assay. Sequence reads were collapsed and filtered to measure the absolute abundance of every unique TCRbeta CDR3 rearrangement. For each sample, productive Simpson clonality was calculated as the square root of Simpson's diversity index over productive rearrangements. The source is immuneACCESS, and TCRdb retained only in-frame sequences with V and J called. Part of the clones is not carried over; for the studies checked, unresolved V genes explain less than half of this, and the remainder is unexplained. For V, J and clone size, that table is used; D and trimming come from the DNA. The sample data list about 200,000 clones, and almost 85% of these were observed just once. The top ten clonotypes cover 6% to 8.5% of the sample.

Turning to this clone: This receptor's antigen is unknown. The input lacks base qualities; no much larger clone sits a single base away.

The CDR3 starts with the cysteine, ends with the phenylalanine, and has 16 residues. Here the CDR3 DNA is all that survives: 48 bases in frame from base 1. Taken from the germline V gene, the CDR1 and CDR2 loops are SGHVS and FQNEAQ. V sheds 5 bases and J sheds 2 bases, leaving 18 bases between their ends. The sequenced material came from peripheral blood. The TCR comes from a woman aged 50 to 60 with active or convalescent COVID-19. The chain employs TRBV7-8 and TRBJ2-5, and the D gene may be TRBD2, 5 bases matching. The CDR3 in this case is CASSPPTEVRQETQYF. The DNA sequence is TGTGCCAGCAGCCCACCCACGGAGGTTCGACAAGAGACCCAGTACTTC.